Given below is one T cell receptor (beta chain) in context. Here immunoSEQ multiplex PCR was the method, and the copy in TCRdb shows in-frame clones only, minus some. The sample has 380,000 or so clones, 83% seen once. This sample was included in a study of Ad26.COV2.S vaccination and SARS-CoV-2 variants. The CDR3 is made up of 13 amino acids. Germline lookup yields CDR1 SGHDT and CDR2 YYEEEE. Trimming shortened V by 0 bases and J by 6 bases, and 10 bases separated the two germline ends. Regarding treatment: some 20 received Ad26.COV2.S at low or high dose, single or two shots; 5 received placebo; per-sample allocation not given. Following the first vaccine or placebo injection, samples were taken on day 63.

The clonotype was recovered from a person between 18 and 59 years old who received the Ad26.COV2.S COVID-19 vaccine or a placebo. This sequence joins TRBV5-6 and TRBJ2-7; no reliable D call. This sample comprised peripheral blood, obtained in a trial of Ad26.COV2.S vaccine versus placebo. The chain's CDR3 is CASSLDAVREQYF. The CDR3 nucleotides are TGTGCCAGCAGCTTGGATGCAGTTCGCGAGCAGTACTTC.